The clone carrying this T cell receptor beta chain was seen a few times. Antigen unknown. The data were produced by immunoSEQ multiplex PCR, yet TCRdb's version contains in-frame clones alone and is incomplete. The sample records around 700,000 clones, around two thirds being singletons. This entry comes from a study of shared clonotypes between healthy human individuals. Study-wide results and caveats: Approximately 5.1% was the fraction of naive CD4 clonotypes found shared across several donors.

Germline V gene data show CDR1 as ENHRY and CDR2 as SYGVKD. CDR3 length: 12 amino acids. Trimming left V 7 bases short and J 5 bases short, with 12 bases between. Sequenced: memory CD4+ T cells sorted from blood. Indicated subset: CD45RA-negative fraction. This clonotype was obtained from a woman aged 25 to 39 in good health. V and J are TRBV10-3 and TRBJ2-7; the D gene is possibly TRBD2 (6 bases). The CDR3 sequence is CAIKAGTDEQYF. The CDR3 DNA follows: TGTGCCATCAAGGCGGGAACGGACGAGCAGTACTTC.